This T cell receptor beta chain was observed in a study of T cell changes during pregnancy in multiple sclerosis. Germline CDR1 reads SGHRS; CDR2 reads YFSETQ. The CDR3 length is 14 residues. V shed 5 bases and J shed 7 bases, with 19 bases lying between them. Sequencing used immunoSEQ multiplex PCR; TCRdb keeps in-frame clones, though not all of them. Of approximately 83,000 clones listed, almost 95% are singletons. Material: peripheral blood, obtained in the third trimester of pregnancy. The clonotype originates from a female donor with multiple sclerosis, enrolled in a pregnancy study. The chain joins TRBV5-1 to TRBJ2-7, with D maybe TRBD1 (6 bases). This CDR3 reads CASSAAGVVGEQYF. Here the CDR3 DNA reads TGCGCCAGCAGTGCGGCAGGGGTTGTCGGTGAGCAGTACTTC.